The 5 T cell receptor beta chains reported below all come from one sample, sequenced in a study of blood T cell repertoires in COVID-19 (dated by TCRdb to the early 2020s). Library prep was done by the immunoSEQ multiplex PCR assay. Not all clones reach the TCRdb copy of this immuneACCESS table, which keeps in-frame sequences only. Checked studies attribute under half of the gap to unresolved V genes and leave the rest unexplained. The sample contains around 380,000 clones, 81% of them found a single time. More than 0.85% of the sample lies in the top ten. The sample taken for sequencing was peripheral blood. These receptors came from a human donor with acute or convalescent COVID-19. The donor label of this sample is uncertain.

This chain joins TRBV9 and TRBJ2-3; 9 bases align to TRBD2. V trimming: 3 bases; J trimming: 2 bases; junction bases outside the gene matches: 7. The germline V gene has CDR1 SGDLS and CDR2 YYNGEE. The CDR3 runs to 16 residues. The CDR3 here is CASSEGLAGITDTQYF. In DNA, the CDR3 is TGTGCCAGCAGCGAGGGTCTAGCGGGAATCACAGATACGCAGTATTTT.

The chain employs TRBV5-1 and TRBJ2-7; D uncertain. Trimming left V 2 bases short and J 0 bases short, with 9 bases between. Germline V gene lookup returns CDR1 SGHRS and CDR2 YFSETQ. This CDR3 is 14 amino acids long. The DNA for the CDR3 is TGCGCCAGCAGCTTTAGAGACACCTCCTACGAGCAGTACTTC. It codes for CASSFRDTSYEQYF.

This clone has only a few counts. The CDR3 region has the DNA TGTGCCGCGGGCAGGGGACAGAAGAATGAAAAACTGTTTTTT. It codes for CAAGRGQKNEKLFF. The V call is TRBV6-5, the J call TRBJ1-4; 7 bases line up with TRBD1. CDR1 and CDR2 from the germline V gene are MNHEY and SVGAGI. The CDR3 length is 14 residues. The V gene end was trimmed by 11 bases and the J gene end by 5 bases; junction bases not matched to a gene: 11.

This clone is a singleton in its sample. The chain couples TRBV7-2 to TRBJ1-1; D gene uncertain. Trimming took off 6 bases at V and 2 bases at J, with 13 bases between the two ends. The CDR3 spans 14 residues. Germline V gene sequence: CDR1 SGHTA, CDR2 FQGNSA. This chain's CDR3 is CASRQPFPNTEAFF. The CDR3 DNA sequence: TGTGCCAGCAGACAACCCTTCCCCAACACTGAAGCTTTCTTT.

The chain is built from TRBV5-5 and TRBJ1-5; no reliable D call. Deletions cut 0 bases from V and 0 bases from J, with 10 bases between. CDR3 length: 16 residues. Germline-derived CDR1 and CDR2 are SGHKS and YYEKEE (reference sequence). The CDR3 DNA sequence: TGTGCCAGCAGCTTGGCTGGGCCACCTAGCAATCAGCCCCAGCATTTT. This encodes CASSLAGPPSNQPQHF.